The 2 T cell receptor beta chains below come from one sample, sequenced in a study of CD8 T cells in ankylosing spondylitis. Findings and caveats of the study: A TCR beta motif of eight or nine highly homologous variants seemed to mark ankylosing spondylitis blood.

For these TCRs, the target antigens are not known. In TCRdb, the 5' RACE reads were re-called with MiXCR into one record per CDR3 protein. The data hold fewer than 400,000 distinct CDR3 sequences, with about a fifth observed a single time. The sequencing sample was made of blood, either unsorted or a sorted T cell fraction (not recorded which). The receptors were sampled from a male donor with ankylosing spondylitis.

The V call is TRBV29-1, the J call TRBJ2-7, with D perhaps being TRBD1 or TRBD2 (5 bases each). From germline, CDR1 is SQVTM and CDR2 ANQGSEA. V shed 0 bases and J shed 4 bases, with 7 bases lying between them. The CDR3 has 12 residues. The CDR3 protein is CSVEDWGYEQYF. CDR3 DNA: TGCAGCGTTGAAGATTGGGGGTACGAGCAGTACTTC.

This chain links TRBV7-9 with TRBJ2-1; weak D call: TRBD1 (6 bases). The CDR3 totals 15 residues. Trimming removed 6 bases from V and 8 bases from J, with 20 bases in between. The germline V gene encodes CDR1 SEHNR and CDR2 FQNEAQ (reference sequence). In DNA form, the CDR3 reads TGTGCCAGCAGGCGCCACAGGGAATTTTCGGATGAGCAGTTCTTC. It translates to CASRRHREFSDEQFF. Full variable domain (outside the CDR3, taken from reference TRBV7-9 and TRBJ2-1): DTGVSQNPRHKITKRGQNVTFRCDPISEHNRLYWYRQTLGQGPEFLTYFQNEAQLEKSRLLSDRFSAERPKGSFSTLEIQRTEQGDSAMYLCASRRHREFSDEQFFGPGTRLTVL.